A selection of T cell receptor beta chains follows, all from one sample in a study of cytotoxic CD8 clonotypes in ibrutinib-treated CLL. Generated by immunoSEQ multiplex PCR, the TCRdb table keeps only in-frame clones and is missing some. Of about 160,000 clones listed, about 80% are singletons. The starting material was PBMCs, obtained after 24 months of ibrutinib treatment. The receptors derive from a human donor with chronic lymphocytic leukemia. Both conserved end residues are part of each CDR3. The D gene is left open where the match is weak.

TRBJ2-1 | TRBD2 | TRBV13 | CASSLGEGLAGNNEQFF
TRBJ1-1 | - | TRBV10-1 | CASSRNMNTEAFF
TRBJ2-7 | TRBD1 | TRBV28 | CASSGTDRGFEQYF
TRBJ2-4 | TRBD2 | TRBV7-3 | CASSKKRGLAKNIQYF
TRBJ2-5 | TRBD2 | TRBV11-2 | CASSRMMAGGQETQYF
TRBJ2-5 | - | TRBV23-1 | CARGRGLETQYF
TRBJ2-7 | - | TRBV7-9 | CASSFFGQRTGRIEQYF
TRBJ1-4 | TRBD1 | TRBV18 | CASSPAPGDRGGEKLFF
TRBJ2-2 | - | TRBV5-1 | CASSLTGTLKGGELFF
TRBJ2-7 | - | TRBV4-1 | CASSQDLGRIYEQYF
TRBJ1-1 | - | TRBV4-3 | CASSQDRAAGDTEAFF
TRBJ2-1 | TRBD1 | TRBV5-4 | CASSPPGTGGYNEQFF
TRBJ2-7 | - | TRBV10-3 | CAISESQGRHPLIEQYF
TRBJ2-1 | TRBD2 | TRBV5-1 | CAGTSGGYNEQFF
TRBJ2-3 | TRBD2 | TRBV6-1 | CASSEGTGTRRDTQYF
TRBJ2-1 | TRBD1 | TRBV28 | CASSPTGTGSYNEQFF
TRBJ2-7 | - | TRBV30 | CAWSIRTYEQYF
TRBJ1-2 | - | TRBV19 | CATRNANYGYTF
TRBJ2-1 | - | TRBV6-5 | CASGLTATLYNEQFF
TRBJ1-5 | - | TRBV6-1 | CASSEHRDQPQHF
TRBJ2-5 | - | TRBV25-1 | CASSESGKETQYF
TRBJ2-7 | TRBD1 | TRBV10-3 | CAISPFRGTYEQYF
TRBJ2-1 | - | TRBV7-2 | CASSLGNPVNEQFF
TRBJ1-5 | - | TRBV18 | CASSPSGSNQPQHF
TRBJ2-7 | TRBD2 | TRBV7-2 | CASSRATSGGSYEQYF
TRBJ1-4 | TRBD1 | TRBV6-6 | CASSYSGQGVREKLFF
TRBJ1-3 | - | TRBV9 | CASSVGSVGGAGNTIYF
TRBJ1-5 | - | TRBV19 | CASSIGGGSNQPQHF
TRBJ1-1 | TRBD1 | TRBV18 | CASSSRGPMNTEAFF
TRBJ2-6 | - | TRBV4-3 | CASSLSLPGRPSGANVLTF
TRBJ2-7 | - | TRBV5-1 | CASSRVGLTPNEQYF
TRBJ2-4 | TRBD1 | TRBV2 | CASSRDRPPNLQYF
TRBJ1-5 | - | TRBV7-9 | CASSYSYGPSNQPQHF
TRBJ2-3 | - | TRBV9 | CASGPTGGTDTQYF
TRBJ1-2 | - | TRBV29-1 | CSVAQGTNYGYTF
TRBJ1-2 | - | TRBV6-5 | CASSYNGPSNYGYTF
TRBJ2-5 | TRBD1 | TRBV5-1 | CASSLEGGVRETQYF
TRBJ2-2 | - | TRBV6-1 | CASSEYGGYTGELFF
TRBJ1-1 | - | TRBV7-3 | CASSLFGAGRNTEAFF
TRBJ1-1 | - | TRBV15 | CATSLNTEAFF
TRBJ2-1 | - | TRBV7-6 | CASSFHNEQFF
TRBJ2-5 | TRBD2 | TRBV5-1 | CASSLGPSGGQETQYF
TRBJ1-1 | TRBD1 | TRBV18 | CASSRDSLNTEAFF
TRBJ1-3 | - | TRBV27 | CASSSYGTASGNTIYF
TRBJ1-2 | TRBD1 | TRBV4-2 | CASSQEKGKGALGYTF
TRBJ2-5 | - | TRBV7-6 | CASSPRGGQGETQYF
TRBJ2-5 | TRBD2 | TRBV18 | CASSPRVAGGGFMATQYF
TRBJ2-1 | - | TRBV20-1 | CSPERNNEQFF
TRBJ2-7 | - | TRBV28 | CASSLKSYEQYF
TRBJ1-1 | - | TRBV20-1 | CSASLNTEAFF
TRBJ1-2 | - | TRBV6-6 | CASLFIRGGGYGYTF
TRBJ1-2 | - | TRBV19 | CASGLAPAYGYTF
TRBJ2-6 | - | TRBV9 | CASSATETGANVLTF
TRBJ1-1 | - | TRBV5-4 | CASSMDSLKLNTEAFF
TRBJ1-6 | - | TRBV7-8 | CASSLDGAGREAPLHF
TRBJ1-5 | - | TRBV7-2 | CASSLGGYSNQPQHF
TRBJ1-4 | - | TRBV28 | CASSLGAQYEKLFF
TRBJ1-2 | TRBD1 | TRBV7-9 | CASSRPPGQGAYGYTF
TRBJ1-2 | - | TRBV6-5 | CASSYKGAYGYTF